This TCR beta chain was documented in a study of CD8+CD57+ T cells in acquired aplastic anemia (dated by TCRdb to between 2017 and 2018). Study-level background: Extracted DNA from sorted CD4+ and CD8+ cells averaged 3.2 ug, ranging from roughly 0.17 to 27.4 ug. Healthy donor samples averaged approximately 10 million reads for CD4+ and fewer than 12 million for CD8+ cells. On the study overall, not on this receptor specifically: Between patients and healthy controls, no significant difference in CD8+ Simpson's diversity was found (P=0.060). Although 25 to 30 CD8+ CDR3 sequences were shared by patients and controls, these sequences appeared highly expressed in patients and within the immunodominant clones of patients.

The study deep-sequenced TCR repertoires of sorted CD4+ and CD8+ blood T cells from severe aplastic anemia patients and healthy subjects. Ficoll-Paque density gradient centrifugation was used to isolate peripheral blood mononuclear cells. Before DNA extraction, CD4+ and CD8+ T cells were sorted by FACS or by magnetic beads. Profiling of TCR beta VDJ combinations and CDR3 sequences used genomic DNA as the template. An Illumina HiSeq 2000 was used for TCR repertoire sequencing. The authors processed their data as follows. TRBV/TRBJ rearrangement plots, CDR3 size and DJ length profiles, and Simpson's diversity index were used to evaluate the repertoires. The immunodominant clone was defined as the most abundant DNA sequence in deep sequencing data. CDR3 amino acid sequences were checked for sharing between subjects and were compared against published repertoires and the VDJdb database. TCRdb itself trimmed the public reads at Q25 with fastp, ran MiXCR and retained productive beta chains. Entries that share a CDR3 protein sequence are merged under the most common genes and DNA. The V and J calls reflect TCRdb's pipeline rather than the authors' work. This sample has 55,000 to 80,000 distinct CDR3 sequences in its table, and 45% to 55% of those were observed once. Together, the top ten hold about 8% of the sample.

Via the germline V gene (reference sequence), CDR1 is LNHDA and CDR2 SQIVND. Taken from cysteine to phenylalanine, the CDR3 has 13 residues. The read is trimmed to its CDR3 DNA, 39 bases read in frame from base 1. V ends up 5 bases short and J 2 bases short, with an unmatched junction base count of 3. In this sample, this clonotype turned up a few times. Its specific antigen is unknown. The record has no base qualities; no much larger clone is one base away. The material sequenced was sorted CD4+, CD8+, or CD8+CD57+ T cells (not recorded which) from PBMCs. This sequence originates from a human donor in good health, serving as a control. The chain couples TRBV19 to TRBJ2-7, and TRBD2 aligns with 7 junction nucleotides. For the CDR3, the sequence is CASSSGGAYEQYF. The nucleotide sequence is TGTGCCAGTAGTTCGGGAGGCGCCTACGAGCAGTACTTC.